This entry concerns a single T cell receptor (beta chain). Its antigen remains unknown. The CDR3 spans 14 residues. From germline, CDR1 is LGHDT and CDR2 YNNKEL (reference sequence). Trimming cost V 6 bases and J 5 bases; bases outside gene matches: 6. The sample originates from a study of blood T cells in healthy people across ages. In the study overall: Template switching captured about one barcoded beta molecule per two T cells.

Total RNA, at least 6 micrograms per sample, was extracted from PBMCs. Notes on the study in general: Higher diversity and more naive CD4+ cells were features of long-lived donors, compared to aged donors.

Sample-barcoded 5' priming and a J-beta primer mix drove a second PCR of about 6 to 12 cycles. Each CDR3 protein is one row after TCRdb ran MiXCR on the 5' RACE reads. Seen here are roughly 900,000 distinct CDR3 sequences, roughly 43% observed once, and the top ten hold roughly 13%. The sample consisted of blood. This clonotype originated in a man under 40 in good health. The chain recombines TRBV3-1 with TRBJ1-2; TRBD1 matches at 10 bases. As DNA, the CDR3 is TGTGCCAGCAGTATACCGGGACAGGGGTATGGCTACACCTTC. This sequence encodes CASSIPGQGYGYTF.